Presented here are 22 T cell receptor beta chains from one specimen sequenced in a study of regulatory T cells in long-lasting Graves disease. The TCR beta library used iRepertoire HTBI primers with Arm-PCR amplification of CDR3. TCRdb reanalysed the multiplex PCR reads using MiXCR and keeps one entry per CDR3 protein. There are about 440,000 distinct CDR3 sequences in the sample; less than 20% occur only once, and around 23% lies in the top ten. Time point defined: newly diagnosed GD, antithyroid drugs for less than 3 months. The TCR library used RNA extracted from PBMCs. These records were also assigned to another study, of T cells in Graves' hyperthyroidism and ophthalmopathy.

This specimen was peripheral blood mononuclear cells (PBMCs), taken at new diagnosis, from a patient treated with antithyroid drugs. These receptors originate from a woman under 30 with Graves disease.

This clonotype was recorded at least ten times. V and J are TRBV28 and TRBJ2-7; 7 bases agree with TRBD1. The CDR3 contains 14 residues. Trimming took 3 bases from V and 6 from J; bases not matched to a gene: 8. In germline, CDR1 is MDHEN, CDR2 SYDVKM. The DNA for the CDR3 is TGTGCCAGCAGTTTGTCCGGGACAGCGGCCGAGCAGTACTTC. It codes for CASSLSGTAAEQYF.

This clonotype has more than one count but fewer than ten. The chain is built from TRBV20-1 and TRBJ1-1; maybe TRBD1 (6 bases). The CDR3 consists of 14 residues. V was pared by 0 bases and J by 4 bases, with 12 bases between. The germline gives CDR1 DFQATT, CDR2 SNEGSKA (reference sequence). The CDR3: CSARDGRGGTEAFF. The CDR3 coding sequence is TGCAGTGCTAGAGATGGGAGGGGGGGCACTGAAGCTTTCTTT.

J is TRBJ2-1 and V is TRBV4-1, with no clear D. The CDR3 totals 14 residues. The V gene's germline CDR1 is MGHRA and CDR2 YSYEKL. The ends were cut back, 0 bases at V and 5 bases at J, with 8 bases in the middle. The CDR3 DNA reads TGCGCCAGCAGCCAAGAGAGAGCTAACAATGAGCAGTTCTTC. It specifies CASSQERANNEQFF.

This clonotype was seen at least ten times. J is TRBJ2-1 and V is TRBV20-1, with TRBD2 identical over 15 bases. The CDR3 loop spans 15 amino acids. In germline, CDR1 is DFQATT, CDR2 SNEGSKA (reference sequence). J lost 10 bases, V lost 0 bases, and 4 bases had no gene match. Here the CDR3 reads CSAREGLAGGGEQFF. CDR3 coding DNA: TGCAGTGCTAGAGAGGGACTAGCGGGAGGAGGGGAGCAGTTCTTC.

A few counts support this clonotype. This chain links TRBV7-6 with TRBJ2-3; a weak D match, TRBD2 (5 bases). Trimming cost V 1 base and J 2 bases, with 10 bases left between them. The CDR3 has 15 residues. Per the germline V gene, CDR1 is SGHVS and CDR2 is FNYEAQ. The CDR3 loop is CASSLEAEDTDTQYF. CDR3 nucleotides: TGTGCCAGCAGCTTAGAAGCGGAAGACACAGATACGCAGTATTTT. Based on the CDR3 plus reference TRBV7-6 and TRBJ2-3, the full variable domain is GAGVSQSPRYKVTKRGQDVALRCDPISGHVSLYWYRQALGQGPEFLTYFNYEAQQDKSGLPNDRFSAERPEGSISTLTIQRTEQRDSAMYRCASSLEAEDTDTQYFGPGTRLTVL.

This clonotype was observed at least ten times. This rearrangement joins TRBV14 to TRBJ2-1, with unresolved D. Germline V gene data show CDR1 as SGHDN and CDR2 as FVKESK. This CDR3 contains 13 residues. The V and J ends lost 4 bases and 6 bases respectively, with 10 bases between them. The CDR3 sequence is CASSRQSFNEQFF. The CDR3 nucleotides read TGTGCCAGCAGCCGGCAAAGCTTCAATGAGCAGTTCTTC.

The CDR3 protein is CASSHIAGGPVVNEQFF. CDR3 DNA: TGTGCCAGCAGCCACATAGCGGGAGGGCCGGTTGTGAATGAGCAGTTCTTC. The rearrangement uses TRBV6-2 or TRBV6-3 and TRBJ2-1, with 11 bases identical to TRBD2. Looked up from germline, CDR1 is MNHEY and CDR2 is SVGEGT. Unmatched junction bases numbered 14, after V lost 6 bases and J lost 7 bases. The CDR3 length is 17 residues.

This clonotype was seen only a few times. As DNA, the CDR3 is TGTGCCAGCGCCGCAGAGGGAGCGATCAATAATTCACCCCTCCACTTT. This codes for CASAAEGAINNSPLHF. The chain has TRBV6-2 or TRBV6-3 and TRBJ1-6, with D unclear. This CDR3 has 16 amino acids. From germline, CDR1 is MNHEY and CDR2 SVGEGT. V was cut by 8 bases and J by 5 bases, with 19 bases left in between.

This clonotype was counted only a few times. This chain links TRBV11-2 with TRBJ1-6; TRBD1 matches 7 bases. CDR1 is SGHAT and CDR2 is FQNNGV in the germline V gene. The CDR3 totals 15 residues. J lost 4 bases, V lost 5 bases, and 5 bases had no gene match. The CDR3, as DNA: TGTGCCAGCAGCACCCGGACAGGTTATAATTCACCCCTCCACTTT. This translates into CASSTRTGYNSPLHF.

This clonotype occurred many times. The J gene is TRBJ2-1, the V gene TRBV27; 8 positions agree with TRBD2. Germline CDR1 reads MNHEY; CDR2 reads SMNVEV (reference sequence). The V gene end was trimmed by 0 bases and the J gene end by 3 bases; junction bases not matched to a gene: 1. The CDR3 length is 15 residues. CDR3 in amino acids: CASSLSSGIYNEQFF. CDR3 sequence (DNA): TGTGCCAGCAGTTTATCTAGCGGGATCTACAATGAGCAGTTCTTC.

The table lists this clonotype with a few counts. This sequence joins TRBV10-2 and TRBJ2-2; 7 positions agree with TRBD1. Germline V gives CDR1 WSHSY, CDR2 SAAADI. CDR3 length: 14 amino acids. Trimming took 6 bases from V and 4 from J; bases not matched to a gene: 5. CDR3 in amino acids: CASSGQALTGELFF. The CDR3 bases are TGCGCCAGCAGCGGACAGGCCCTCACCGGGGAGCTGTTTTTT.

This clonotype showed up just a few times. This chain connects TRBV27 to TRBJ2-3; maybe TRBD2 (6 bases). There are 15 residues in the CDR3. Per the germline V gene, CDR1 is MNHEY and CDR2 is SMNVEV (reference sequence). The V end was cut by 6 bases, the J end by 3 bases, with 16 bases between. The chain's CDR3 is CASSSDGGSTDTQYF. CDR3 in DNA: TGTGCCAGCAGCTCTGATGGGGGGTCGACAGATACGCAGTATTTT.

Ten or more counts support this clonotype. This chain links TRBV6-1 with TRBJ2-6, with TRBD2 as a possible D gene (6 bases). This CDR3 contains 17 residues. Between the trimmed V and J ends, which lost 4 bases and 1 base, there was a span of 14 bases. Germline CDR1 MNHNS, CDR2 SASEGT. CDR3 protein: CASSGSSRGSGANVLTF. The CDR3 region has the DNA TGTGCCAGCAGTGGTAGTAGTCGGGGGTCTGGGGCCAACGTCCTGACTTTC.

This clonotype was counted only a few times. An end of the junction does not agree with germline; a read error may underlie this. The gene calls are TRBV5-1 and TRBJ2-2; D possibly corresponds to TRBD1 (6 bases). Germline V CDR1 and CDR2: SGHRS, YFSETQ. The CDR3 runs to 15 residues. As DNA, the CDR3 is TGCGCCAGCAGCTTGGTTCAGGGGAACACCGGGGAGTTGTTTTTT. Translation: CASSLVQGNTGELFF.

The chain has TRBV13 and TRBJ2-3; D tentatively reads TRBD1 or TRBD2 (5 bases each). The V gene's germline CDR1 is PRHDT and CDR2 FYEKMQ (reference sequence). This CDR3 is 16 amino acids long. Trimming removed 5 bases from V and 3 bases from J, with 18 bases in between. The CDR3 DNA is TGTGCCAGCAGCCCCAGGGACCCCTATGGTACAGATACGCAGTATTTT. Protein sequence: CASSPRDPYGTDTQYF.

This chain uses TRBV20-1 with TRBJ2-7, with D perhaps matching TRBD2 (6 bases). The CDR3 sequence is 14 residues long. Germline V gives CDR1 DFQATT, CDR2 SNEGSKA (reference sequence). V was pared by 0 bases and J by 6 bases, with 15 bases between. The CDR3 DNA is TGCAGTGCTAGAGATCTTCGGCTAGCGAGCGAGCAGTACTTC. Translated: CSARDLRLASEQYF.

There are many counts of this clonotype. The chain uses TRBV28 and TRBJ2-2, with 9 nucleotides matching TRBD1. Germline values: CDR1 MDHEN, CDR2 SYDVKM. CDR3 size: 15 residues. Germline trimming cut 4 bases from V and 5 bases from J; bases unmatched to any gene: 5. Here the CDR3 reads CASSSGTGWTGELFF. The CDR3 coding sequence is TGTGCCAGCAGTTCCGGGACAGGGTGGACCGGGGAGCTGTTTTTT.

This clonotype was recorded many times. V is TRBV6-1 and J is TRBJ2-1, with 8 positions matching TRBD2. V lost 9 bases to trimming and J lost 8 bases; unmatched junction nucleotides: 9. The CDR3 has 13 residues. CDR1 and CDR2 from the germline V gene are MNHNS and SASEGT. The CDR3 DNA reads as TGTGCCAGTATGCGGGAGGTGGTGGATGAGCAGTTCTTC. Its translation is CASMREVVDEQFF.

This clonotype came up many times. The chain uses TRBV28 and TRBJ2-3; 7 nucleotides align to TRBD2. Losses at the gene ends were 2 bases for V and 0 bases for J; bases not matched to a gene: 5. CDR1 and CDR2 from the germline V gene are MDHEN and SYDVKM. The CDR3 is made up of 16 amino acids. The CDR3 spells CASSLVSGLSTDTQYF. In nucleotides, the CDR3 is TGTGCCAGCAGTTTAGTTAGCGGGTTGAGCACAGATACGCAGTATTTT.

This clonotype was detected ten times or more. This chain uses TRBV20-1 with TRBJ1-1; D unclear. Germline CDR1 DFQATT, CDR2 SNEGSKA (reference sequence). V was pared by 1 base and J by 3 bases, with 12 bases between. The CDR3 consists of 14 residues. The CDR3 nucleotides read TGCAGTGCTAGAGTGATGGACCAGCACACTGAAGCTTTCTTT. It codes for CSARVMDQHTEAFF.

Notes on this clonotype: A much larger clone lies one base from this, so it may be a read error. Here the CDR3 DNA reads TGCGCCAGCAGCCCGACGGGGTTTGTCAATGGGCAGTTCTTC. Its translation: CASSPTGFVNGQFF. The chain carries TRBV5-1 and TRBJ2-1, with a weak D call TRBD2 (5 bases). Germline CDR1 and CDR2: SGHRS and YFSETQ. The CDR3 loop spans 14 amino acids. The variable domain in full, completed from reference TRBV5-1 and TRBJ2-1, reads KAGVTQTPRYLIKTRGQQVTLSCSPISGHRSVSWYQQTPGQGLQFLFEYFSETQRNKGNFPGRFSGRQFSNSRSEMNVSTLELGDSALYLCASSPTGFVNGQFFGPGTRLTVL.

The chain couples TRBV6-5 to TRBJ2-5, with 10 bases matching TRBD2. V lost 2 bases and J lost 5; bases outside the gene matches: 8. The CDR3 has 16 residues. Germline V gives CDR1 MNHEY, CDR2 SVGAGI. The chain's CDR3 is CASSYEVAGGSETQYF. The CDR3 bases are TGTGCCAGCAGTTACGAGGTAGCGGGAGGATCGGAGACCCAGTACTTC.